The 6 T cell receptor beta chains below all came from one sample that was sequenced in a study of T cell responses to AZD1222 COVID-19 vaccine. The repertoire was sequenced with immunoSEQ multiplex PCR; TCRdb's copy has only in-frame clones and lacks some. Among 140,000 or so clones listed, 88% were seen once. This specimen consisted of peripheral blood, obtained 28 days after the second dose of the MenACWY control vaccine. The receptors come from an adult who received the MenACWY meningococcal vaccine as a control.

The chain employs TRBV7-2 and TRBJ1-2; unclear D gene. V lost 5 bases and J lost 0, with 13 bases in between. The CDR3 length is 15 residues. Germline assignment: CDR1 SGHTA and CDR2 FQGNSA. The CDR3 region is CASSRGPNPNYGYTF. CDR3 nucleotides: TGTGCCAGCAGCAGAGGCCCAAACCCTAACTATGGCTACACCTTC.

This sequence joins TRBV27 and TRBJ1-5; no clear D gene. Germline V gives CDR1 MNHEY, CDR2 SMNVEV (reference sequence). V lost 6 bases and J lost 0, with 12 bases in between. The CDR3 contains 15 residues. Here the CDR3 reads CASSLDWGSNQPQHF. The CDR3, as DNA: TGTGCCAGCAGCCTTGATTGGGGTAGCAATCAGCCCCAGCATTTT.

The genes are TRBV6-5 and TRBJ2-5; 7 bases map to TRBD1. CDR3 length: 13 residues. Per the germline V gene, CDR1 is MNHEY and CDR2 is SVGAGI. Trimming at V came to 6 bases and at J to 1 base, leaving 2 bases not matched to a gene. CDR3 sequence: CASRRQGQETQYF. In DNA, the CDR3 is TGTGCCAGCAGGAGACAGGGCCAAGAGACCCAGTACTTC.

V is TRBV6-6 and J is TRBJ1-5, with a tentative D call TRBD1 (6 bases). CDR3 size: 15 residues. The V gene's germline CDR1 is MNHNY and CDR2 SVGAGI (reference sequence). Between the trimmed V and J ends, which lost 2 bases and 1 base, there was a span of 9 bases. The CDR3 DNA is TGTGCCAGCAGTTACAGGCAGGGGAGCAATCAGCCCCAGCATTTT. Encoded protein: CASSYRQGSNQPQHF.

Here the CDR3 DNA reads TGTGCCAGCAGCCGAAACACTGAAGCTTTCTTT. It yields the protein CASSRNTEAFF. The rearrangement joins TRBV13 to TRBJ1-1, with D unresolved. The CDR3 sequence is 11 residues long. Germline V gives CDR1 PRHDT, CDR2 FYEKMQ (reference sequence). The V end lost 5 bases, the J end lost 2 bases, and 3 bases lay between the germline ends.

The rearrangement uses TRBV28 and TRBJ2-7; the match to TRBD1 covers 9 bases. V shed 6 bases and J 4 bases; nucleotides not matched to a gene: 13. Germline assignment: CDR1 MDHEN and CDR2 SYDVKM. CDR3 size: 16 residues. CDR3 residues: CASRTPAPDRGYEQYF. The DNA for the CDR3 is TGTGCCAGCAGAACCCCAGCCCCGGACAGGGGATACGAGCAGTACTTC.